Presented here are 27 T cell receptor beta chains from one specimen sequenced in a study of spatial heterogeneity in lung cancer. Each CDR3 protein is one row after TCRdb ran MiXCR on the 5' RACE reads. The table shows about 13,000 distinct CDR3 sequences, with more than 5% occurring only once. Findings of the study overall: Tumor mutation counts were tracked by expanded intratumoral alpha and beta TCR counts.

For these TCRs, the target antigens are not known. Time point denoted: sample taken at primary tumor resection. The sequences come from lung tumor tissue, collected at surgery. Receptors originate from a female donor with early-stage non-small cell lung cancer.

A few counts support this clonotype. A library prepared for alpha chains yielded this beta chain as an off-target read; its size is of little meaning. The chain employs TRBV20-1 and TRBJ1-5, with D possibly matching TRBD1 (6 bases). The CDR3 is 14 residues long. V lost 3 bases and J 2 bases, leaving 11 bases between the germline ends. Germline CDR1 is DFQATT and CDR2 is SNEGSKA (reference sequence). For the CDR3, the DNA is TGCAGTGCTAGTAAGGGGGGAGGCAATCAGCCCCAGCATTTT. This sequence encodes CSASKGGGNQPQHF.

This clonotype counts as medium-sized. Found in a library prepared for alpha chains, this beta chain is an off-target read, and its abundance has little meaning. The gene calls are TRBV7-9 and TRBJ2-3; 7 bases are shared with TRBD1. V dropped 5 bases and J dropped 3; count of bases not matched to a gene: 8. The germline gives CDR1 SEHNR, CDR2 FQNEAQ (reference sequence). The CDR3 consists of 15 residues. The DNA of the CDR3 is TGTGCCAGCAGCGTTGCAGGGGGTGGGACAGATACGCAGTATTTT. It translates to CASSVAGGGTDTQYF.

This clonotype was seen at least ten times. This beta chain represents an off-target read in a library built for alpha chains; its size is of limited meaning. The chain joins TRBV29-1 to TRBJ1-2, with 7 bases matching TRBD1. Germline lookup yields CDR1 SQVTM and CDR2 ANQGSEA. The CDR3 has 12 amino acids. V gave up 7 bases and J gave up 6 bases; unmatched junction bases: 8. The CDR3 DNA is TGCAGCGCCGAGACAGGGATAAATGGCTACACCTTC. Protein: CSAETGINGYTF.

This clonotype was recorded at least ten times. A library made for alpha chains picked up this beta chain off target, so its size means little. The rearrangement uses TRBV15 and TRBJ2-3; the D gene is possibly TRBD1 (5 bases). CDR3 length equals 15 residues. The germline V gene encodes CDR1 LNHNV and CDR2 YYDKDF (reference sequence). V was trimmed by 3 bases and J by 4 bases, leaving 14 bases between them. The CDR3 reads CATSSDLGASDTQYF. CDR3 bases: TGTGCCACCAGCAGTGACTTAGGGGCCTCAGATACGCAGTATTTT.

This clonotype counts as medium-sized. This beta chain is a stray sequence in a library constructed for alpha chains; its clone size is not meaningful. The CDR3: CAISGARGSYEQYF. CDR3 nucleotides: TGTGCCATCAGTGGCGCCAGAGGGTCCTACGAGCAGTACTTC. The rearrangement uses TRBV10-3 and TRBJ2-7; TRBD2 might be the D (5 bases). In germline, CDR1 is ENHRY, CDR2 SYGVKD. The CDR3 is 14 residues long. V was trimmed by 4 bases and J by 1 base, leaving 11 bases between them.

In the case of this clonotype: This beta chain is an unintended read in a library built for alpha chains; its size means little. J is TRBJ2-7 and V is TRBV5-5; either TRBD1 or TRBD2 may supply D (5 bases each). The germline CDR1 and CDR2 sequences are SGHKS and YYEKEE (reference sequence). CDR3 length equals 13 residues. Trimming took off 2 bases at V and 2 bases at J, with 8 bases between the two ends. CDR3 sequence reads: CASSFGGAYEQYF. DNA for the CDR3: TGTGCCAGCAGCTTTGGGGGAGCCTACGAGCAGTACTTC.

Points on this clonotype: A junction end diverges from the germline sequence, so it may reflect a read error. This beta chain turned up in a library designed for alpha chains; as an off-target read, its abundance says little. The J gene is TRBJ1-5, the V gene TRBV4-2, with D possibly matching TRBD1 (6 bases). The CDR3 contains 13 residues. Germline CDR1 LGHNA, CDR2 YNFKEQ. The CDR3 DNA follows: TGTGCCAGCAGCCAAACGCCGGGACAAATTGTCTATTTT. Protein sequence: CASSQTPGQIVYF.

This clonotype was counted ten times or more. A library prepared for alpha chains yielded this beta chain as an off-target read; its size is of little meaning. The J gene is TRBJ1-5, the V gene TRBV6-6; perhaps TRBD1 as D (5 bases). The CDR3 has 14 residues. Germline-derived CDR1 and CDR2 are MNHNY and SVGAGI (reference sequence). Deletions cut 2 bases from V and 5 bases from J, with 10 bases between. DNA for the CDR3: TGTGCCAGCAGTTACCGGGGCACGTATCAGCCCCAGCATTTT. Residues: CASSYRGTYQPQHF.

This clonotype was picked up many times. This beta chain appears as a stray read in a library generated for alpha chains; its size is not informative. This CDR3 is CASSLSAGAEGYTF. The CDR3 DNA sequence: TGTGCCAGCAGCTTGTCGGCGGGGGCGGAGGGCTACACCTTC. J is TRBJ1-2 and V is TRBV5-4; D perhaps matches TRBD1 (6 bases). V lost 1 base to trimming and J lost 8 bases, with 15 bases between them. Per germline, CDR1 SGHNT and CDR2 YYREEE (reference sequence). This CDR3 has 14 amino acids.

This clonotype rates as medium-sized. The library was built for alpha chains, so this beta chain is an off-target read and its size means little. The chain carries TRBV18 and TRBJ2-1; the match to TRBD2 covers 8 bases. V shed 3 bases and J 4 bases; nucleotides not matched to a gene: 11. Germline loops: CDR1 KGHSH, CDR2 LQKENI. The CDR3 is 17 residues long. For the CDR3, the DNA is TGTGCCAGCTCACCCCGACCGTTCGGGGGGGGTTACAATGAGCAGTTCTTC. Its translation: CASSPRPFGGGYNEQFF.

This clonotype has ten or more counts. The library was built for alpha chains, so this beta chain is an off-target read and its size means little. The rearrangement uses TRBV7-9 and TRBJ1-1, with no clear D. Trimming removed 1 base from V and 1 base from J, with 4 bases in between. CDR3 length: 13 amino acids. CDR1 is SEHNR and CDR2 is FQNEAQ in the germline V gene (reference sequence). The CDR3 sequence: CASSLESNTEAFF. The CDR3, as DNA: TGTGCCAGCAGCTTAGAATCGAACACTGAAGCTTTCTTT.

In its sample, this clonotype is medium-sized. The size of this beta chain means little, since it is a stray read in a library made for alpha chains. The V call is TRBV7-9, the J call TRBJ1-1, with D possibly TRBD1 on 5 matching bases. V lost 0 bases, J lost 7 bases, and 9 bases lay in between. This CDR3 is built from 13 residues. Per the germline V gene, CDR1 is SEHNR and CDR2 is FQNEAQ (reference sequence). CDR3 region: CASSLAAGLEAFF. CDR3 sequence (DNA): TGTGCCAGCAGCTTAGCGGCGGGACTTGAAGCTTTCTTT.

In its sample, this clonotype was seen many times. With the library built for alpha chains, this beta chain is off target and its frequency is not meaningful. The rearrangement links TRBV7-9 to TRBJ2-7; no reliable D call. The CDR3 extends over 15 amino acids. Germline CDR1 SEHNR, CDR2 FQNEAQ (reference sequence). The V and J ends lost 1 base and 0 bases respectively, with 10 bases between them. CDR3 DNA: TGTGCCAGCAGCTTAGATCCGGGCTACTCCTACGAGCAGTACTTC. Residues: CASSLDPGYSYEQYF.

This clonotype has ten or more counts. This beta chain came through as a stray read in a library set up for alpha chains, and its size says little. The chain has TRBV27 and TRBJ2-7; D remains ambiguous. V was clipped by 4 bases and J by 2 bases, with 15 bases between them. In germline, CDR1 is MNHEY, CDR2 SMNVEV (reference sequence). CDR3 length: 15 amino acids. This CDR3 reads CASSSPSGGTYEQYF. The CDR3 coding sequence is TGTGCCAGCAGTTCCCCATCGGGCGGTACCTACGAGCAGTACTTC.

This clonotype was recorded at least ten times. This beta chain represents an off-target read in a library built for alpha chains; its size is of limited meaning. The rearrangement uses TRBV5-1 and TRBJ2-5; weak D call: TRBD2 (5 bases). The germline V gene encodes CDR1 SGHRS and CDR2 YFSETQ. The V end was cut by 3 bases, the J end by 5 bases, with 14 bases between. This CDR3 has 14 amino acids. CDR3: CASSSSGSKETQYF. The DNA of the CDR3 is TGCGCCAGCAGCTCCTCGGGAAGCAAGGAGACCCAGTACTTC. Based on the CDR3 plus reference TRBV5-1 and TRBJ2-5, the full variable domain is KAGVTQTPRYLIKTRGQQVTLSCSPISGHRSVSWYQQTPGQGLQFLFEYFSETQRNKGNFPGRFSGRQFSNSRSEMNVSTLELGDSALYLCASSSSGSKETQYFGPGTRLLVL.

In its sample, this clonotype was seen many times. Because this beta chain is a stray read in a library intended to capture alpha chains, its abundance should not be given much weight. The genes are TRBV6-5 and TRBJ1-5; a possible D gene is TRBD1 (6 bases). The CDR3 is made up of 14 amino acids. V was pared by 5 bases and J by 5 bases, with 13 bases between. Germline CDR1 is MNHEY and CDR2 is SVGAGI. CDR3: CASSPIQGHQPQHF. The DNA of the CDR3 is TGTGCCAGCAGTCCTATACAGGGTCATCAGCCCCAGCATTTT.

Ten or more counts support this clonotype. The library was prepared for alpha chains; this beta chain is a stray read, so its frequency means little. V and J are TRBV7-9 and TRBJ2-2; D not certain. The V gene's germline CDR1 is SEHNR and CDR2 FQNEAQ (reference sequence). The ends were cut back, 5 bases at V and 7 bases at J, with 5 bases in the middle. This CDR3 spans 11 amino acids. The CDR3 sequence: CASSGYGELFF. For the CDR3, the DNA is TGTGCCAGCAGCGGGTACGGGGAGCTGTTTTTT.

This clonotype occurred many times. This beta chain slipped into a library made for alpha chains as a stray read, so its size is not meaningful. The chain employs TRBV6-5 and TRBJ2-1; D unclear. Germline V gene sequence: CDR1 MNHEY, CDR2 SVGAGI. CDR3 size: 18 residues. Trimming took 0 bases from V and 7 from J, leaving 22 bases between them. DNA for the CDR3: TGTGCCAGCAGTTACTCGACGCCGTCCGGGTCAGGTGGTAATGAGCAGTTCTTC. Its protein is CASSYSTPSGSGGNEQFF.

This clonotype rates as medium-sized. This beta chain turned up in a library designed for alpha chains; as an off-target read, its abundance says little. The J gene is TRBJ1-2, the V gene TRBV12-3 or TRBV12-4; a weak D match, TRBD1 (5 bases). Trimming took off 6 bases at V and 4 bases at J, with 12 bases between the two ends. The CDR3 totals 13 residues. CDR3 sequence: CASREPGFYGYTF. The CDR3 nucleotides are TGTGCCAGCAGGGAGCCAGGGTTCTATGGCTACACCTTC.

This clonotype was found many times. With the library built for alpha chains, this beta chain is off target and its frequency is not meaningful. This chain links TRBV7-9 with TRBJ2-3; no definite D call. Between the trimmed V and J ends, which lost 4 bases and 2 bases, there was a span of 1 base. The germline V gene encodes CDR1 SEHNR and CDR2 FQNEAQ (reference sequence). CDR3 length: 11 residues. CDR3 DNA: TGTGCCAGCAGCTACACAGATACGCAGTATTTT. Encoded protein: CASSYTDTQYF.

This clonotype was seen many times. Found in a library prepared for alpha chains, this beta chain is an off-target read, and its abundance has little meaning. The chain joins TRBV7-8 to TRBJ1-1, with D hard to call. The germline V gene encodes CDR1 SGHVS and CDR2 FQNEAQ. With 5 bases removed from V and 0 bases from J, the gap between germline ends came to 7 bases. The CDR3 extends over 13 amino acids. CDR3 region: CASSPSMNTEAFF. CDR3 DNA: TGTGCCAGCAGCCCGAGCATGAACACTGAAGCTTTCTTT.

This clonotype was picked up many times. This beta chain slipped into a library made for alpha chains as a stray read, so its size is not meaningful. The CDR3 region is CASSADELGFRFF. Written as DNA, the CDR3 is TGTGCCAGCAGTGCCGATGAACTAGGTTTTCGGTTCTTC. V gene TRBV12-3 or TRBV12-4 combines with J gene TRBJ2-1, with D possibly being TRBD2 (5 bases). The CDR3 is 13 residues long. Between the trimmed V and J ends, which lost 5 bases and 15 bases, there was a span of 20 bases.

This clonotype was found many times. This beta chain is an off-target read within a library intended for alpha chains, so its frequency means little. The J gene is TRBJ2-6, the V gene TRBV11-2; D is unresolved. Deletions cut 5 bases from V and 0 bases from J, with 11 bases between. The length of the CDR3 is 16 residues. Germline V lookup: CDR1 SGHAT, CDR2 FQNNGV. The DNA of the CDR3 is TGTGCCAGCAGCGCAGCTAGGAGCTCTGGGGCCAACGTCCTGACTTTC. This translates into CASSAARSSGANVLTF. Full variable domain (missing parts from reference TRBV11-2 and TRBJ2-6): EAGVAQSPRYKIIEKRQSVAFWCNPISGHATLYWYQQILGQGPKLLIQFQNNGVVDDSQLPKDRFSAERLKGVDSTLKIQPAKLEDSAVYLCASSAARSSGANVLTFGAGSRLTVL.

This clonotype was counted ten times or more. This beta chain turned up in a library designed for alpha chains; as an off-target read, its abundance says little. This chain connects TRBV7-2 to TRBJ2-5; perhaps TRBD2 as D (6 bases). Germline V gene data show CDR1 as SGHTA and CDR2 as FQGNSA. V was clipped by 5 bases and J by 2 bases, with 9 bases between them. This CDR3 is 13 amino acids long. CDR3 bases: TGTGCCAGCAGCCGACTAGGGCAAGAGACCCAGTACTTC. Translating it yields CASSRLGQETQYF.

This clonotype was recorded at least ten times. This beta chain slipped into a library made for alpha chains as a stray read, so its size is not meaningful. The chain couples TRBV12-3 or TRBV12-4 to TRBJ2-1; weak D call: TRBD1 (6 bases). CDR3 size: 14 residues. Trimming cost V 3 bases and J 5 bases, with 11 bases left between them. In nucleotides, the CDR3 is TGTGCCAGCAGTTTGCTGGGACACAACAATGAGCAGTTCTTC. Translation: CASSLLGHNNEQFF.

This clonotype showed up many times. The library was built for alpha chains, so this beta chain is an off-target read and its size means little. The chain employs TRBV6-5 and TRBJ2-1, with 9 bases fitting TRBD1. Trimming at V came to 5 bases and at J to 7 bases, leaving 12 bases not matched to a gene. Germline V CDR1 and CDR2: MNHEY, SVGAGI. The CDR3 totals 16 residues. This chain's CDR3 is CASSRTGGGGVNEQFF. The CDR3, as DNA: TGTGCCAGCAGTCGTACAGGGGGCGGAGGAGTAAATGAGCAGTTCTTC.

This clonotype was found many times. Within a library made for alpha chains, this beta chain is off target, and its count is uninformative. V usage is TRBV2 and J usage is TRBJ2-7, with D possibly matching TRBD2 (5 bases). The CDR3 is made up of 14 amino acids. The V end was cut by 4 bases, the J end by 9 bases, with 19 bases between. Germline V gene data show CDR1 as SNHLY and CDR2 as FYNNEI. The CDR3 sequence is CASSGTAGGTRQYF. In nucleotides, the CDR3 is TGTGCCAGCAGTGGGACCGCAGGAGGTACGAGGCAGTACTTC.